This T cell receptor beta chain was identified in a study of blood T cell repertoires in COVID-19. Study-level information: Material from acute and convalescent COVID-19 was sourced from the United States, Italy and Spain. Sources were T cells, B-cell-depleted T cells, or PBMCs; the material itself was cDNA or gDNA.

In the original workflow: Reference gene primer amplification in the assay estimated nucleated cell counts. Clones were read by immunoSEQ multiplex PCR, and TCRdb kept only the in-frame ones, dropping some. From that table come the V and J calls and clone size; the DNA was used to work out D and trimming. The sample includes about 160,000 clones, 80% to 90% of them seen just once. This CDR3 has 19 residues. The V and J ends lost 9 bases and 5 bases respectively, with 32 bases between them. Germline CDR1 and CDR2: MRHNA and SNTAGT. Source material: peripheral blood. This TCR was recovered from a man in his 70s with acute or convalescent COVID-19. The chain recombines TRBV6-4 with TRBJ2-4, with a tentative D call TRBD1 (6 bases). The CDR3 DNA follows: TGTGCCAGGGGAACGCTCCCCCGCGATACAGGGTCCGTTGAAAACATTCAGTACTTC. Translated: CARGTLPRDTGSVENIQYF.